A selection of T cell receptor beta chains follows, all from one sample in a study of blood T cells in healthy people across ages. MiXCR, run by TCRdb on the 5' RACE reads, gives a single entry per CDR3 protein. The table shows more than 750,000 distinct CDR3 sequences, with roughly 28% occurring only once. The data also belong to a second study, concerning T cells of mothers and their children.

The sequenced sample was blood. The origin of the receptors is a woman aged 40 to 50 in good health. The CDR3 runs from the conserved cysteine through the conserved F or W. D genes are given only for firm matches. Rows may omit the clone size; those that give it use once, few, many or a size class.

abundance	v_gene	j_gene	d_gene	CDR3aa	CDR3nt
.	TRBV5-6	TRBJ2-1	.	CASSLVQRRESEQFF	TGTGCCAGCAGCTTGGTACAGCGGAGGGAGAGTGAGCAGTTCTTC
.	TRBV30	TRBJ2-4	.	CAWSSQTDGEQYF	TGTGCCTGGAGTTCCCAAACCGACGGGGAGCAGTACTTC
few	TRBV15	TRBJ1-6	.	CATAEGRGAGSPLHF	TGTGCCACCGCGGAGGGGCGGGGCGCGGGATCACCCCTCCACTTT
.	TRBV7-2	TRBJ2-3	.	CASSLDAARSSTDTQYF	TGTGCCAGCAGCTTGGACGCAGCGAGATCTAGCACAGATACGCAGTATTTT
.	TRBV20-1	TRBJ1-6	.	CSARARALSPLHF	TGCAGTGCTAGGGCGAGAGCTCTTTCACCCCTCCACTTT
many	TRBV4-2	TRBJ2-5	TRBD1	CASSQGAGGLETQYF	TGTGCCAGCAGCCAAGGGGCAGGGGGCTTAGAGACCCAGTACTTC
.	TRBV6-1	TRBJ1-1	.	CASRFDRLNTEAFF	TGTGCCAGCAGATTCGACAGATTGAACACTGAAGCTTTCTTT
.	TRBV29-1	TRBJ2-1	TRBD2	CSVAGGADYNEQFF	TGCAGCGTTGCGGGGGGGGCAGACTACAATGAGCAGTTCTTC
.	TRBV29-1	TRBJ1-1	.	CSVQRIGLMNTEAFF	TGCAGCGTCCAGAGGATAGGGTTGATGAACACTGAAGCTTTCTTT
many	TRBV14	TRBJ2-5	.	CASSQGPRDQETQYF	TGTGCCAGCAGCCAAGGGCCCCGGGACCAAGAGACCCAGTACTTC
.	TRBV28	TRBJ1-1	TRBD1	CASRALQGDTETFF	TGTGCCAGCAGGGCTCTCCAGGGGGACACTGAAACTTTCTTT
.	TRBV12-3/TRBV12-4	TRBJ1-1	TRBD1	CASGWGQGIMNTEAFF	TGTGCCAGCGGATGGGGACAGGGGATTATGAACACTGAAGCTTTCTTT
many	TRBV4-3	TRBJ2-7	.	CASSHLSGTRSYEQYF	TGCGCCAGCAGCCACCTATCCGGGACAAGATCCTACGAGCAGTACTTC
many	TRBV29-1	TRBJ1-2	TRBD1	CSVGTGNYGYTF	TGCAGCGTTGGGACAGGGAACTATGGCTACACCTTC
many	TRBV29-1	TRBJ2-5	.	CSASTGSETQYF	TGCAGCGCCAGTACGGGGAGCGAGACCCAGTACTTC
few	TRBV4-1	TRBJ2-1	TRBD2	CASSQDSGGDYNEQFF	TGCGCCAGCAGCCAAGATAGCGGGGGGGACTACAATGAGCAGTTCTTC
many	TRBV20-1	TRBJ2-5	TRBD1	CSARGQAYQETQYF	TGCAGTGCTCGGGGACAGGCGTACCAAGAGACCCAGTACTTC